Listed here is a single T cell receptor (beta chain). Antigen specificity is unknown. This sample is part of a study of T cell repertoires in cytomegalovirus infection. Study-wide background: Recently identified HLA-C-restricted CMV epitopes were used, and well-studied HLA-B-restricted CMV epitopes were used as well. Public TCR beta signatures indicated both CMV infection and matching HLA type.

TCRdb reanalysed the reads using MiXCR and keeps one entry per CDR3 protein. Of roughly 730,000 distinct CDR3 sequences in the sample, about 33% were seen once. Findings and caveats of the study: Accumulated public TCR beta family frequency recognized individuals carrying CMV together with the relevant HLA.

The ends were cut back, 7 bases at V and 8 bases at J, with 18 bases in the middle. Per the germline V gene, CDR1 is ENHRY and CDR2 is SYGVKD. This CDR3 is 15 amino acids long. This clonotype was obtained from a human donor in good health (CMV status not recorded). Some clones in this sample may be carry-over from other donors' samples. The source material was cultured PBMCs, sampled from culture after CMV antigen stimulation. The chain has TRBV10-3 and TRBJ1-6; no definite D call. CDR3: CAIKAREENDSPLHF. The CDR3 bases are TGTGCCATCAAGGCCCGCGAGGAAAACGATTCACCCCTCCACTTT.